Presented here are 27 T cell receptor beta chains from one specimen sequenced in a study of Graves' ophthalmopathy and Graves' hyperthyroidism. Beta-chain TCR CDR3 regions were amplified from RNA transcripts. In the first round, RT-PCR was carried out with HTBI primers, and a multiplex PCR formed the second round. In TCRdb, the multiplex PCR reads were re-called with MiXCR into one record per CDR3 protein. The repertoire includes about 400,000 distinct CDR3 sequences, 15% to 19% of them detected once, and around 7% sits in the top ten. Material: peripheral blood. The receptors stem from a woman aged 18-29 years with stable Graves' hyperthyroidism.

The table lists this clonotype with many counts. This sequence joins TRBV12-3 or TRBV12-4 and TRBJ1-1; tentatively, D is TRBD1 (5 bases). The CDR3 extends over 14 amino acids. Trimming removed 2 bases at V and 5 bases at J, with 12 bases between. This chain's CDR3 is CASSLLGVETEAFF. CDR3 DNA sequence: TGTGCCAGCAGTTTACTGGGGGTGGAGACTGAAGCTTTCTTT.

This clonotype was counted many times. The genes are TRBV19 and TRBJ1-2, with a weak D call TRBD1 (6 bases). This CDR3 comprises 14 residues. Trimming cost V 10 bases and J 4 bases, with 19 bases left between them. CDR1 and CDR2 (germline): LNHDA, SQIVND (reference sequence). CDR3 residues: CATLPGGQIYGYTF. The CDR3 nucleotides read TGTGCCACCCTCCCCGGGGGGCAGATCTATGGCTACACCTTC.

A few counts support this clonotype. V is TRBV5-1 and J is TRBJ2-2, with D tentatively TRBD1 or TRBD2 (5 bases each). The CDR3 spans 17 residues. Per germline, CDR1 SGHRS and CDR2 YFSETQ. V shed 6 bases and J shed 0 bases, with 18 bases lying between them. DNA of the CDR3: TGCGCCAGCACCCCAGGTGTGGGGGTTACGAACACCGGGGAGCTGTTTTTT. As protein: CASTPGVGVTNTGELFF.

This clonotype was seen repeatedly, ten times or more. The chain is built from TRBV6-1 and TRBJ2-5; D unclear. Trimming took 7 bases from V and 5 from J, leaving 8 bases between them. Germline V gene lookup returns CDR1 MNHNS and CDR2 SASEGT. This CDR3 contains 11 residues. CDR3 bases: TGTGCCAGCACCTCCTGGGAGACCCAGTACTTC. Translating it yields CASTSWETQYF.

This clonotype occurred many times. J is TRBJ2-7 and V is TRBV20-1; 9 bases map to TRBD2. Germline V gene lookup returns CDR1 DFQATT and CDR2 SNEGSKA (reference sequence). With V trimmed by 3 bases and J by 5 bases, 11 bases remained unmatched. The CDR3 is 15 amino acids. The CDR3 nucleotides read TGCAGTGCTAGTGACCCGGGACTAGCTTCAAACGAGCAGTACTTC. Translated: CSASDPGLASNEQYF.

This clonotype was picked up many times. V gene TRBV27 combines with J gene TRBJ2-2; weak D call: TRBD2 (6 bases). Germline CDR1 reads MNHEY; CDR2 reads SMNVEV (reference sequence). V was trimmed by 2 bases and J by 5 bases, leaving 9 bases between them. This CDR3 has 14 residues. For the CDR3, the DNA is TGTGCCAGCAGTTTAAAGGGAGGTACCGGGGAGCTGTTTTTT. Amino acid sequence: CASSLKGGTGELFF.

This clonotype was detected many times. This sequence joins TRBV6-2 or TRBV6-3 and TRBJ1-5; TRBD1 is a possible D gene (6 bases). This CDR3 is 15 amino acids long. The germline gives CDR1 MNHEY, CDR2 SVGEGT. Trimming took 3 bases from V and 6 from J, leaving 15 bases between them. The CDR3 coding sequence is TGTGCCAGCAGTTATCTACAGGGTATCCCTCAGCCCCAGCATTTT. Encoded protein: CASSYLQGIPQPQHF.

Comments on this clonotype: A single base separates this from a much larger clone, so it may be a read error. The rearrangement joins TRBV7-8 to TRBJ2-7; the D gene could be TRBD1 or TRBD2 (5 bases each). Looked up from germline, CDR1 is SGHVS and CDR2 is FQNEAQ. The CDR3 runs 14 residues. Here the CDR3 reads CASSRGTATYEQCF. The CDR3 region has the DNA TGTGCCAGCAGCCGTGGGACGGCCACCTACGAGCAGTGCTTC.

The chain couples TRBV6-1 to TRBJ2-5, with D possibly being TRBD1 or TRBD2 (5 bases each). The CDR3 is 16 amino acids. Germline V CDR1 and CDR2: MNHNS, SASEGT. Trimming stripped 5 bases from V and 1 base from J, with 17 bases between. CDR3 amino acids: CASSPGWGSVQETQYF. The CDR3 bases are TGTGCCAGCAGTCCCGGCTGGGGGTCTGTCCAAGAGACCCAGTACTTC.

Regarding this clonotype: This sequence may be a read error, since a much larger clone differs from it by one base. The CDR3 does not close with the conserved phenylalanine or tryptophan, likely indicating a read error. The chain joins TRBV7-3 to TRBJ2-2; 7 bases agree with TRBD1. From germline, CDR1 is SGHTA and CDR2 FQGTGA. The CDR3 extends over 14 amino acids. V lost 5 bases, J lost 7 bases, and 7 bases stayed unmatched. The CDR3 DNA reads TGTGCCAGCAGCCCCGACAGGGTGGGCGGGGAGCTGTTTGTT. It yields the protein CASSPDRVGGELFV.

This clonotype was recorded many times. The chain uses TRBV6-1 and TRBJ2-7; D not certain. Looked up from germline, CDR1 is MNHNS and CDR2 is SASEGT. The CDR3 covers 14 residues. V lost 2 bases to trimming and J lost 4 bases, with 12 bases between them. This chain's CDR3 is CASSELAYSYEQYF. The CDR3 DNA is TGTGCCAGCAGTGAATTAGCCTACTCTTACGAGCAGTACTTC.

This clonotype was observed at least ten times. This chain joins TRBV12-3 or TRBV12-4 and TRBJ1-1, with TRBD1 matching over 9 bases. V lost 5 bases to trimming and J lost 2 bases; unmatched junction nucleotides: 9. CDR3 length: 16 amino acids. The CDR3 nucleotides read TGTGCCAGCAGTCGAAACAGGGGGCGAATTAACACTGAAGCTTTCTTT. Translation: CASSRNRGRINTEAFF.

This clonotype occurred many times. V is TRBV9 and J is TRBJ2-7, with D perhaps TRBD2 (5 bases). The germline V and J ends were trimmed by 0 bases and 3 bases, with 13 bases remaining between them. The CDR3 has 15 amino acids. CDR1 is SGDLS, CDR2 YYNGEE, per germline. This CDR3 reads CASSVGERAGYEQYF. The CDR3 DNA is TGTGCCAGCAGCGTAGGTGAGAGGGCAGGCTACGAGCAGTACTTC.

The V call is TRBV5-1, the J call TRBJ1-2; 11 positions match TRBD1. Germline assignment: CDR1 SGHRS and CDR2 YFSETQ. The V segment lost 4 bases and the J segment 5 bases; nucleotides outside the gene matches: 19. The CDR3 extends over 19 amino acids. CDR3 sequence (DNA): TGCGCCAGCAGCAGTGGGCAAAAGGACAGGGGGCGCAAGGGGTATGGCTACACCTTC. Encoded protein: CASSSGQKDRGRKGYGYTF.

V and J are TRBV12-3 or TRBV12-4 and TRBJ1-2; TRBD1 is a possible D gene (6 bases). The CDR3 consists of 15 residues. The germline V and J ends were trimmed by 4 bases and 2 bases, with 14 bases remaining between them. In nucleotides, the CDR3 is TGTGCCAGCAGTTCTCCTGGGAGGGGGAACTATGGCTACACCTTC. It specifies CASSSPGRGNYGYTF.

This clonotype has a count of ten or more. The chain recombines TRBV5-1 with TRBJ2-5; D is perhaps TRBD2 (6 bases). The V gene's germline CDR1 is SGHRS and CDR2 YFSETQ. There are 14 residues in the CDR3. V lost 0 bases to trimming and J lost 4 bases, with 10 bases between them. The CDR3 reads CASSLEGLPETQYF. The DNA for the CDR3 is TGCGCCAGCAGCTTGGAGGGACTCCCAGAGACCCAGTACTTC.

This clonotype was counted many times. The CDR3 DNA is TGTGCCACCAGCATGAAGACAGGGTCACCCTACGAGCAGTACTTC. Translating gives CATSMKTGSPYEQYF. The chain is built from TRBV15 and TRBJ2-7; TRBD1 agrees at 7 bases. The V gene's germline CDR1 is LNHNV and CDR2 YYDKDF (reference sequence). The V and J ends lost 4 bases and 2 bases, in that order; junction bases with no gene match: 8. CDR3 length: 15 residues.

The chain employs TRBV2 and TRBJ1-4, with TRBD1 as a possible D gene (6 bases). Germline loops: CDR1 SNHLY, CDR2 FYNNEI. With 9 bases removed from V and 8 bases from J, the gap between germline ends came to 13 bases. This CDR3 is 12 amino acids long. The CDR3 coding sequence is TGTGCCAGTCTCGGGACAACCGAAAAACTGTTTTTT. This translates into CASLGTTEKLFF.

This clonotype was counted between two and nine times. The chain employs TRBV2 and TRBJ1-2; D remains unclear. This CDR3 is built from 15 residues. CDR1 is SNHLY and CDR2 is FYNNEI in the germline V gene. The V and J ends lost 3 bases and 1 base respectively, with 12 bases between them. CDR3 amino acids: CASSDGSGYNYGYTF. CDR3 in DNA: TGTGCCAGCAGTGATGGGTCAGGCTATAACTATGGCTACACCTTC. Looking up the rest from reference TRBV2 and TRBJ1-2 gives the full variable domain: EPEVTQTPSHQVTQMGQEVILRCVPISNHLYFYWYRQILGQKVEFLVSFYNNEISEKSEIFDDQFSVERPDGSNFTLKIRSTKLEDSAMYFCASSDGSGYNYGYTFGSGTRLTVV.

Ten or more counts support this clonotype. The V call is TRBV12-3 or TRBV12-4, the J call TRBJ2-5, with a weak D call TRBD1 (6 bases). Trimming removed 5 bases from V and 4 bases from J, with 14 bases in between. The CDR3 extends over 14 amino acids. CDR3 sequence reads: CASSDQGYPETQYF. CDR3 DNA: TGTGCCAGCAGTGACCAGGGGTACCCAGAGACCCAGTACTTC.

This clonotype has a count of ten or more. The chain couples TRBV28 to TRBJ2-7, with 7 bases that match TRBD1. The CDR3 totals 15 residues. Germline values: CDR1 MDHEN, CDR2 SYDVKM. The junction had 9 bases not matched to a gene; V was cut back by 5 bases and J by 2 bases. CDR3 sequence reads: CASSGGTANTYEQYF. CDR3 nucleotide sequence: TGTGCCAGCAGTGGTGGGACAGCGAATACCTACGAGCAGTACTTC.

This clonotype was counted a few times. The chain links TRBV5-1 to TRBJ2-5; TRBD1 matches at 10 bases. Germline assignment: CDR1 SGHRS and CDR2 YFSETQ. J gave up 5 bases and V 2 bases, and 6 bases lay outside the gene matches. The CDR3 is 15 residues long. CDR3 in DNA: TGCGCCAGCAGCTTTCCCGGGACAGGGGAGGAGACCCAGTACTTC. This encodes CASSFPGTGEETQYF.

This clonotype was picked up many times. This sequence joins TRBV19 and TRBJ1-2; the D is unclear. There are 15 residues in the CDR3. V lost 3 bases and J 6 bases, leaving 17 bases between the germline ends. Germline loops: CDR1 LNHDA, CDR2 SQIVND (reference sequence). CDR3 sequence: CASSMGFTGKDGYTF. CDR3 bases: TGTGCCAGTAGTATGGGATTCACGGGGAAGGATGGCTACACCTTC.

This clonotype was seen ten or more times. V usage is TRBV12-3 or TRBV12-4 and J usage is TRBJ1-6; 8 nucleotides align to TRBD1. The CDR3 is 18 residues long. J was trimmed by 0 bases and V by 2 bases; bases with no gene match: 6. The CDR3 coding sequence is TGTGCCAGCAGTTTATACGGACAGGGAAGCTCCTATAATTCACCCCTCCACTTT. Translation gives CASSLYGQGSSYNSPLHF.

This clonotype was found many times. The CDR3 protein is CATGLANSPLHF. CDR3 DNA: TGTGCAACGGGTCTCGCTAATTCACCCCTCCACTTT. The rearrangement links TRBV6-2 or TRBV6-3 to TRBJ1-6; D remains ambiguous. The CDR3 extends over 12 amino acids. Germline CDR1 MNHEY, CDR2 SVGEGT.

This clonotype was recorded at least ten times. This chain links TRBV12-3 or TRBV12-4 with TRBJ1-1; weak D call: TRBD1 (6 bases). This CDR3 has 15 amino acids. V lost 5 bases, J lost 5 bases, and 18 bases lay in between. CDR3 DNA: TGTGCCAGCAGTCCCCAATCAAGGGGGGAGACTGAAGCTTTCTTT. Protein sequence: CASSPQSRGETEAFF.

About this clonotype itself: The germline gene is not matched at one end of the junction; a read error may be the cause. The chain employs TRBV5-6 and TRBJ1-5, with D maybe TRBD1 (6 bases). This CDR3 comprises 16 residues. From germline, CDR1 is SGHDT and CDR2 YYEEEE. The CDR3 coding sequence is TGTGCCAGCAGCTTGGCCGGACAGTATAGCAATCACCCCCAGCATTTT. This gives the protein CASSLAGQYSNHPQHF.